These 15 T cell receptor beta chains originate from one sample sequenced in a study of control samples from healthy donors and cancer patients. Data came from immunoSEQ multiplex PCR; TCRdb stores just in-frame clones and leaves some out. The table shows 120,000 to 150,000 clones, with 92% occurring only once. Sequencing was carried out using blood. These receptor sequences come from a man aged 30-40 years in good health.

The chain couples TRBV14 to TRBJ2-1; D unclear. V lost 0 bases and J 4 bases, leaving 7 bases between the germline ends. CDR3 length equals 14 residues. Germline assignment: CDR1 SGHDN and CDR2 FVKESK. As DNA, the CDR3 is TGTGCCAGCAGCCAAGATTCAGTTTACAATGAGCAGTTCTTC. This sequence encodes CASSQDSVYNEQFF.

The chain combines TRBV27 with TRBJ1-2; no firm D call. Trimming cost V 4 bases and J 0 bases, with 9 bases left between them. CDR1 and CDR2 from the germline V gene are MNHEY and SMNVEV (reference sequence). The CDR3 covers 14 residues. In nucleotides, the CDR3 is TGTGCCAGCAGTTGGGCAGGCCCTAACTATGGCTACACCTTC. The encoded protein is CASSWAGPNYGYTF.

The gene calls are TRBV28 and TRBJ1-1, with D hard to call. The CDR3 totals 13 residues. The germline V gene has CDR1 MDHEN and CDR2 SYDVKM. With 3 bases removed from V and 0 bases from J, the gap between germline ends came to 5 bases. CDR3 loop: CASSFEVNTEAFF. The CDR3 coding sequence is TGTGCCAGCAGTTTTGAAGTGAACACTGAAGCTTTCTTT. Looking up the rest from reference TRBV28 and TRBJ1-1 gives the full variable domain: DVKVTQSSRYLVKRTGEKVFLECVQDMDHENMFWYRQDPGLGLRLIYFSYDVKMKEKGDIPEGYSVSREKKERFSLILESASTNQTSMYLCASSFEVNTEAFFGQGTRLTVV.

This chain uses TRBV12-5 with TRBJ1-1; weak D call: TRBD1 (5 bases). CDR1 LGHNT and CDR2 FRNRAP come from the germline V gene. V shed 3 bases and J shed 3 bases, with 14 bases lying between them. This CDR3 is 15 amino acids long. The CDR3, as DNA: TGTGCTAGTGGTTTAGTTATGGGGCGGGACACTGAAGCTTTCTTT. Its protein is CASGLVMGRDTEAFF. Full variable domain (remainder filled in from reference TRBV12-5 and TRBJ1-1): DARVTQTPRHKVTEMGQEVTMRCQPILGHNTVFWYRQTMMQGLELLAYFRNRAPLDDSGMPKDRFSAEMPDATLATLKIQPSEPRDSAVYFCASGLVMGRDTEAFFGQGTRLTVV.

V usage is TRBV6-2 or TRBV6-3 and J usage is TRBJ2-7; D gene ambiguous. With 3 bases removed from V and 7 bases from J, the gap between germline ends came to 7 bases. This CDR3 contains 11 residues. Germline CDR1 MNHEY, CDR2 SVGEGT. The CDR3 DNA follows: TGTGCCAGCAGTTATACCGCGGAGCAGTACTTC. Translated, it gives CASSYTAEQYF.

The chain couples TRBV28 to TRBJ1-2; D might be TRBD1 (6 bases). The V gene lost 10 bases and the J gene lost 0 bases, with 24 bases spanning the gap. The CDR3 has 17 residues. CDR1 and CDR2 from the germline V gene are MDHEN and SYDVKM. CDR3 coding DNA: TGTGCCACCCTTGCAACAATTGGACAGTCCTCTAACTATGGCTACACCTTC. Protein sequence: CATLATIGQSSNYGYTF.

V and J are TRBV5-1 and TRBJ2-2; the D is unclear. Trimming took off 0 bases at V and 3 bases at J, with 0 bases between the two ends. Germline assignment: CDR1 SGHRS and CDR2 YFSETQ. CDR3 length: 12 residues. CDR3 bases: TGCGCCAGCAGCTTGGACACCGGGGAGCTGTTTTTT. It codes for CASSLDTGELFF. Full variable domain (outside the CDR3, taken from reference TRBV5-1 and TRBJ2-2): KAGVTQTPRYLIKTRGQQVTLSCSPISGHRSVSWYQQTPGQGLQFLFEYFSETQRNKGNFPGRFSGRQFSNSRSEMNVSTLELGDSALYLCASSLDTGELFFGEGSRLTVL.

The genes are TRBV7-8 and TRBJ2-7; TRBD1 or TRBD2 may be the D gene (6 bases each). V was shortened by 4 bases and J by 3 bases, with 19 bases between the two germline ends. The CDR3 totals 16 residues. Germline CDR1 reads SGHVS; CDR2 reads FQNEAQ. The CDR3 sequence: CASSSSWRGGGYEQYF. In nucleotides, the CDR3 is TGTGCCAGCAGCTCCAGCTGGAGAGGGGGAGGCTACGAGCAGTACTTC.

CDR3 loop: CASSPWTGSSYNSPLHF. The CDR3 bases are TGTGCCAGCAGCCCGTGGACAGGGAGCTCCTATAATTCACCCCTCCACTTT. The rearrangement links TRBV9 to TRBJ1-6; 8 nucleotides agree with TRBD1. CDR1 SGDLS and CDR2 YYNGEE come from the germline V gene. CDR3 length equals 17 residues. The J segment lost 0 bases and the V segment lost 4 bases, leaving 6 bases of the junction unmatched.

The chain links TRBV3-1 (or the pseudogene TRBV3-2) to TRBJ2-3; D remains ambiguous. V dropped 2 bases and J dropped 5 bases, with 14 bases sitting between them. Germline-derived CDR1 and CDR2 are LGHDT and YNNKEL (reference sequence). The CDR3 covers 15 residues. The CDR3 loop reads CASSQLGSAGDTQYF. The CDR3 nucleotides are TGTGCCAGCAGCCAACTCGGTAGTGCCGGAGATACGCAGTATTTT.

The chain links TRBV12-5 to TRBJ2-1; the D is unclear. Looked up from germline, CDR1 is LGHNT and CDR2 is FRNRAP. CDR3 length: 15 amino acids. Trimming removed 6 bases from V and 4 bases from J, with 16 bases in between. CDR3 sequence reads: CASGPLESTYNEQFF. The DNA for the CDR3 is TGTGCTAGTGGGCCGTTAGAGAGTACTTACAATGAGCAGTTCTTC.

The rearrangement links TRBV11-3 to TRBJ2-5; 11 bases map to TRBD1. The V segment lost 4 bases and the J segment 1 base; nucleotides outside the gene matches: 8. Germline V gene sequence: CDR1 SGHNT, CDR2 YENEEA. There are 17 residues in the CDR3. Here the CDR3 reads CASSSWTDRGLQETQYF. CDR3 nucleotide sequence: TGTGCCAGCAGCTCCTGGACGGACAGGGGGCTCCAAGAGACCCAGTACTTC.

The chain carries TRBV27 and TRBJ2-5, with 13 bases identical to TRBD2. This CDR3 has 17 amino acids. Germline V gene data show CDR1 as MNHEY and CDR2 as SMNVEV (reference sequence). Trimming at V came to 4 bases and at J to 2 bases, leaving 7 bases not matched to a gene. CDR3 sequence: CASSSRTSGSFQETQYF. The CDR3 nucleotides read TGTGCCAGCAGTTCTCGGACTAGCGGGAGTTTTCAAGAGACCCAGTACTTC.

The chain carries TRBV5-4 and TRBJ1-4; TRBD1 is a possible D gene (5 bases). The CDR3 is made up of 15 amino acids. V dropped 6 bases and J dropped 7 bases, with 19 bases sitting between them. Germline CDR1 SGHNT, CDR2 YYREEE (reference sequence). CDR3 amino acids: CASTVAGGASEKLFF. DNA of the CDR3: TGTGCCAGCACCGTTGCTGGGGGAGCAAGTGAAAAACTGTTTTTT.

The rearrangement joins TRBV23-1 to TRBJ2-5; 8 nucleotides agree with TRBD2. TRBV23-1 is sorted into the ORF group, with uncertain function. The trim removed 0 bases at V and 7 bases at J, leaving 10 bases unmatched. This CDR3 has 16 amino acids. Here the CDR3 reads CASSQSRGGRLVTQYF. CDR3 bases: TGCGCCAGCAGTCAATCTCGCGGCGGGAGGCTGGTGACCCAGTACTTC.